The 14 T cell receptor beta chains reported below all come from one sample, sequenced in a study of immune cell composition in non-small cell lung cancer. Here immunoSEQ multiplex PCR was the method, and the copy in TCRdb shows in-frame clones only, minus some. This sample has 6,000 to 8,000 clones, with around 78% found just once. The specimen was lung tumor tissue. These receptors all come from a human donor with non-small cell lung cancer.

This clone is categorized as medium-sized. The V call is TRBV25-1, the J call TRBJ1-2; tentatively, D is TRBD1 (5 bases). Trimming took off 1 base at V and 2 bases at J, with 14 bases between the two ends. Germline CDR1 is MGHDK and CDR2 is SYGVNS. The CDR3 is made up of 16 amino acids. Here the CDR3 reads CASSEWWQGQNYGYTF. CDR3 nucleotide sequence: TGTGCCAGCAGTGAATGGTGGCAGGGCCAGAACTATGGCTACACCTTC.

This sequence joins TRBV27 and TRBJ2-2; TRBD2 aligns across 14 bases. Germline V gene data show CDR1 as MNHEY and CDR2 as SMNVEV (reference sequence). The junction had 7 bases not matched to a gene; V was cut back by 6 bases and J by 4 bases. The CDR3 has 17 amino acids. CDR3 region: CASSRLAGGLGTGELFF. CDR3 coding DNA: TGTGCCAGCAGCAGACTAGCGGGGGGGCTGGGCACCGGGGAGCTGTTTTTT.

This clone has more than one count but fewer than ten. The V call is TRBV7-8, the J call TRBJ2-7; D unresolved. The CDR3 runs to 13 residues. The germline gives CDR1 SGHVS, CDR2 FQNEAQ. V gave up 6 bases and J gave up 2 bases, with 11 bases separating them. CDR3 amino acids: CASSYGPTYEQYF. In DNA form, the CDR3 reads TGTGCCAGCAGTTACGGTCCAACCTACGAGCAGTACTTC.

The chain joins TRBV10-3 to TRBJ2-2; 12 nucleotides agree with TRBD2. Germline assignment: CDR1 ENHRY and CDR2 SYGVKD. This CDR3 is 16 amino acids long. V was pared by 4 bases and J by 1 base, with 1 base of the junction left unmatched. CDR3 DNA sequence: TGTGCCATCAGTGCGGGACTAGCGGGGAACACCGGGGAGCTGTTTTTT. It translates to CAISAGLAGNTGELFF.

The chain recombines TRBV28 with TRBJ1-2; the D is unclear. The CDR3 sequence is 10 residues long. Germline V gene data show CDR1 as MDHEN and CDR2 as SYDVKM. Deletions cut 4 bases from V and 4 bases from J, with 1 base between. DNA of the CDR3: TGTGCCAGCAGTTCCTATGGCTACACCTTC. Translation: CASSSYGYTF.

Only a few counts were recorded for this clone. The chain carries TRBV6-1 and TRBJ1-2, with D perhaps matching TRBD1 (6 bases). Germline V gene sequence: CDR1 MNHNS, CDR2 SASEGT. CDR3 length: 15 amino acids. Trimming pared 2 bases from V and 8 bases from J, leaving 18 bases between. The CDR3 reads CASSELRGWGLGYTF. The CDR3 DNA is TGTGCCAGCAGTGAATTGAGGGGGTGGGGGCTCGGCTACACCTTC.

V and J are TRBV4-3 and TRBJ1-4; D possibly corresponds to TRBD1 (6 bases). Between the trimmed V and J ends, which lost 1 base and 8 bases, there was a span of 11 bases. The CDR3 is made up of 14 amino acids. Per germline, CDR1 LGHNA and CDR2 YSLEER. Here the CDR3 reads CASSQVAGEEKLFF. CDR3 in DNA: TGCGCCAGCAGCCAAGTAGCAGGGGAAGAAAAACTGTTTTTT.

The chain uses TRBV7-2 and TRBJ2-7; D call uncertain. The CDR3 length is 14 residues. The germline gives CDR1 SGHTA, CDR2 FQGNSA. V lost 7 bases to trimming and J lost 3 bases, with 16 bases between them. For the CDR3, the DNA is TGTGCCAGCACGAGGCACATGGATAGCTACGAGCAGTACTTC. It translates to CASTRHMDSYEQYF.

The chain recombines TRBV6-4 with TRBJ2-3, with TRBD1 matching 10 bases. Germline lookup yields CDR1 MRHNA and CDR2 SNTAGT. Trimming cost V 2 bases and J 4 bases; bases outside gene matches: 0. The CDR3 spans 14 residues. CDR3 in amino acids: CASSDGQGADTQYF. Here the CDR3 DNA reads TGTGCCAGCAGTGACGGACAGGGGGCAGATACGCAGTATTTT.

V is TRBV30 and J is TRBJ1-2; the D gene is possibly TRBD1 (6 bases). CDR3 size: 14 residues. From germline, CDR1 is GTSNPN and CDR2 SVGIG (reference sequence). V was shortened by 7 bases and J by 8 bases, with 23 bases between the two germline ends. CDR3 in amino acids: CAFGGGWTHRGYTF. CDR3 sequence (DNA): TGTGCCTTCGGAGGGGGTTGGACCCATCGCGGCTACACCTTC.

DNA of the CDR3: TGTGCCAGCAGCTTAGATCAGAGGGCTGACAATGAGCAGTTCTTC. Its protein product is CASSLDQRADNEQFF. This sequence joins TRBV11-3 and TRBJ2-1; maybe TRBD2 (5 bases). V was pared by 0 bases and J by 5 bases, with 11 bases between. The CDR3 runs to 15 residues. CDR1 is SGHNT, CDR2 YENEEA, per germline.

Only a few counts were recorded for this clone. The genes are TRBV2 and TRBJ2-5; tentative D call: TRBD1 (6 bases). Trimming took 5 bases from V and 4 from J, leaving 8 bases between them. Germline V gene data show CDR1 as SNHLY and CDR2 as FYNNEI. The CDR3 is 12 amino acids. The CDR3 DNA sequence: TGTGCCAGCAGTACAGGGTCAGAGACCCAGTACTTC. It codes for CASSTGSETQYF.

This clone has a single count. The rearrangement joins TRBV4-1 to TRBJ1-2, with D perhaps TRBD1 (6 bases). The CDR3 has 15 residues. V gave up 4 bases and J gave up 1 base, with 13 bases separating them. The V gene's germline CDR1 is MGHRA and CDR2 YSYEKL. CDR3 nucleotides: TGCGCCAGCAGCCCCGTACAGGGTAATAACTATGGCTACACCTTC. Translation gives CASSPVQGNNYGYTF.

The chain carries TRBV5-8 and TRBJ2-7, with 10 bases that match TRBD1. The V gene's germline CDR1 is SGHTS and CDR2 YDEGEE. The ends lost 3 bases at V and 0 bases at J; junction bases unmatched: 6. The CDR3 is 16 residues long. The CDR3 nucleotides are TGTGCCAGCAGCTCCCCGGGACAGGGGTCCTCCTACGAGCAGTACTTC. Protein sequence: CASSSPGQGSSYEQYF.